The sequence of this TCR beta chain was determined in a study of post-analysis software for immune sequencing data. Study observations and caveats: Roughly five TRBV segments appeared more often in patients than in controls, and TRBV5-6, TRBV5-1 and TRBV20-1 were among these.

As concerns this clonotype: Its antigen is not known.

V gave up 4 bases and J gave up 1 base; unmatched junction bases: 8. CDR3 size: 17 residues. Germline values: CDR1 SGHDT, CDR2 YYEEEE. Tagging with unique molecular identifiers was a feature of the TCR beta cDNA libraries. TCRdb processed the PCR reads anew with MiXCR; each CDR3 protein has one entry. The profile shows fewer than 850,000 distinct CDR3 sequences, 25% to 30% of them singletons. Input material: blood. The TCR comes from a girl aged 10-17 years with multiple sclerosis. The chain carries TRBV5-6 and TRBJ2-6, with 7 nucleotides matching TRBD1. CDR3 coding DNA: TGTGCCAGCAGCAGGGACAGTGCCGGATCTGGGGCCAACGTCCTGACTTTC. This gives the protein CASSRDSAGSGANVLTF.